These 21 T cell receptor beta chains originate from one sample sequenced in a study of shared clonotypes between healthy human individuals. Terminally differentiated effector memory CD45RA+ cells were excluded by CCR7 positive selection of CD45RO-negative cells. TCRdb's copy holds only in-frame clones and misses some; the assay was immunoSEQ multiplex PCR. The data contain more than 2 million clones, approximately 94% of them seen just once; the ten biggest clones take up 0.85% to 1.2%. The sample taken for sequencing was naive CD8+ T cells sorted from blood. These receptors all stem from a man between 18 and 29 years old in good health.

The chain has TRBV5-1 and TRBJ2-7; 7 positions agree with TRBD2. The CDR3 runs 13 residues. Germline CDR1 SGHRS, CDR2 YFSETQ. J gave up 7 bases and V 2 bases, and 6 bases lay outside the gene matches. The CDR3 sequence: CASSFTSAGEQYF. For the CDR3, the DNA is TGCGCCAGCAGCTTTACTAGCGCGGGAGAGCAGTACTTC.

This clone came up once. The rearrangement joins TRBV11-2 to TRBJ2-5, with TRBD2 matching over 11 bases. Germline V gene lookup returns CDR1 SGHAT and CDR2 FQNNGV. There are 16 residues in the CDR3. After removal of 6 bases from V and 5 bases from J, the junction contained 11 bases not matched to a gene. The CDR3 loop reads CASRPPLAGGPETQYF. In nucleotides, the CDR3 is TGTGCCAGCAGACCTCCCTTAGCGGGGGGGCCGGAGACCCAGTACTTC. The full variable domain, with the rest looked up from reference TRBV11-2 and TRBJ2-5, is EAGVAQSPRYKIIEKRQSVAFWCNPISGHATLYWYQQILGQGPKLLIQFQNNGVVDDSQLPKDRFSAERLKGVDSTLKIQPAKLEDSAVYLCASRPPLAGGPETQYFGPGTRLLVL.

The V call is TRBV13, the J call TRBJ2-5; D is possibly TRBD1 or TRBD2 (6 bases each). V lost 3 bases and J 5 bases, leaving 10 bases between the germline ends. The CDR3 length is 13 residues. Germline loops: CDR1 PRHDT, CDR2 FYEKMQ (reference sequence). The CDR3 reads CASSFEGGETQYF. The CDR3 DNA reads TGTGCCAGCAGCTTTGAAGGGGGGGAGACCCAGTACTTC. The whole variable domain, remainder taken from reference TRBV13 and TRBJ2-5, is AAGVIQSPRHLIKEKRETATLKCYPIPRHDTVYWYQQGPGQDPQFLISFYEKMQSDKGSIPDRFSAQQFSDYHSELNMSSLELGDSALYFCASSFEGGETQYFGPGTRLLVL.

The chain couples TRBV6-6 to TRBJ1-6; 7 positions agree with TRBD1. With 2 bases clipped from V and 7 bases from J, the junction kept 8 bases outside the gene matches. CDR3 length: 16 amino acids. Looked up from germline, CDR1 is MNHNY and CDR2 is SVGAGI (reference sequence). The CDR3, as DNA: TGTGCCAGCAGTTACGACGTGGGGACAGAAAATTCACCCCTCCACTTT. This gives the protein CASSYDVGTENSPLHF.

The chain uses TRBV5-8 and TRBJ2-5, with D perhaps being TRBD1 or TRBD2 (6 bases each). CDR3 length: 14 residues. The V gene lost 3 bases and the J gene lost 0 bases, with 9 bases spanning the gap. Germline loops: CDR1 SGHTS, CDR2 YDEGEE. The CDR3 nucleotides read TGTGCCAGCAGCTGGGGGGCAGACCAAGAGACCCAGTACTTC. It codes for CASSWGADQETQYF.

In the case of this clone: Other nucleotide sequences from this sample produce the same CDR3. The chain has TRBV30 and TRBJ1-1, with TRBD1 matching 8 bases. The V segment lost 3 bases and the J segment 2 bases; nucleotides outside the gene matches: 5. The CDR3 runs to 14 residues. CDR1 is GTSNPN and CDR2 is SVGIG in the germline V gene (reference sequence). The CDR3 reads CAWSPGTGNTEAFF. The DNA of the CDR3 is TGTGCCTGGAGCCCCGGGACAGGTAACACTGAAGCTTTCTTT.

The chain couples TRBV7-9 to TRBJ2-7; 7 nucleotides align to TRBD2. Germline values: CDR1 SEHNR, CDR2 FQNEAQ (reference sequence). The junction had 4 bases not matched to a gene; V was cut back by 3 bases and J by 2 bases. CDR3 length equals 14 residues. The DNA for the CDR3 is TGTGCCAGCAGCTTGGCTAGCGGAGCCTACGAGCAGTACTTC. Translated, it gives CASSLASGAYEQYF.

The CDR3: CASSLGGTGPYEQYF. CDR3 sequence (DNA): TGTGCCAGCAGCTTAGGAGGGACAGGGCCCTACGAGCAGTACTTC. The rearrangement joins TRBV11-3 to TRBJ2-7, with TRBD1 matching over 9 bases. V lost 1 base, J lost 2 bases, and 3 bases stayed unmatched. This CDR3 region has 15 residues. CDR1 and CDR2 from the germline V gene are SGHNT and YENEEA.

The chain employs TRBV19 and TRBJ2-1; TRBD2 agrees at 10 bases. In germline, CDR1 is LNHDA, CDR2 SQIVND (reference sequence). The CDR3 totals 15 residues. V shed 3 bases, J shed 4 bases, and the junction held 3 bases outside the gene matches. CDR3 sequence: CASSMRTSGYNEQFF. The CDR3, as DNA: TGTGCCAGTAGTATGCGGACTAGCGGATACAATGAGCAGTTCTTC.

The genes are TRBV5-4 and TRBJ2-2, with D possibly being TRBD1 (7 bases). The V gene's germline CDR1 is SGHNT and CDR2 YYREEE (reference sequence). This CDR3 region has 16 residues. Trimming cost V 3 bases and J 7 bases, with 19 bases left between them. This chain's CDR3 is CASSWRDDREGGELFF. The DNA of the CDR3 is TGTGCCAGCAGCTGGCGGGATGACAGGGAAGGCGGGGAGCTGTTTTTT.

The rearrangement uses TRBV11-2 and TRBJ2-7; unclear D gene. This CDR3 has 12 amino acids. Germline V gene lookup returns CDR1 SGHAT and CDR2 FQNNGV. Trimming took 1 base from V and 5 from J, leaving 6 bases between them. The CDR3 loop reads CASSLVAHEQYF. The CDR3 coding sequence is TGTGCCAGCAGCTTAGTGGCCCACGAGCAGTACTTC.

The chain carries TRBV11-2 and TRBJ2-5, with D possibly being TRBD2 (6 bases). In germline, CDR1 is SGHAT, CDR2 FQNNGV. The CDR3 runs 16 residues. Between the trimmed V and J ends, which lost 5 bases and 0 bases, there was a span of 16 bases. The CDR3 region is CASSVVAGRDQETQYF. The CDR3 region has the DNA TGTGCCAGCAGCGTAGTGGCGGGGCGAGACCAAGAGACCCAGTACTTC.

V and J are TRBV2 and TRBJ1-5, with D possibly TRBD1 on 5 matching bases. The V end was cut by 2 bases, the J end by 5 bases, with 7 bases between. The CDR3 consists of 13 residues. The V gene's germline CDR1 is SNHLY and CDR2 FYNNEI. CDR3 nucleotides: TGTGCCAGCAGTGAATCGGGGGATCAGCCCCAGCATTTT. Protein product: CASSESGDQPQHF.

In this sample, this clone turned up a few times. The rearrangement joins TRBV19 to TRBJ1-5; TRBD1 matches 8 bases. CDR3 size: 13 residues. Germline V gene sequence: CDR1 LNHDA, CDR2 SQIVND (reference sequence). Trimming took 8 bases from V and 7 from J; bases not matched to a gene: 7. The CDR3 DNA reads as TGTGCCAGTCATACAGGGGGAGGGCAGCCCCAGCATTTT. Translating gives CASHTGGGQPQHF.

This rearrangement joins TRBV6-1 to TRBJ2-7; 8 bases agree with TRBD1. Germline V lookup: CDR1 MNHNS, CDR2 SASEGT. This CDR3 contains 16 residues. Trimming cost V 4 bases and J 3 bases; bases outside gene matches: 11. CDR3 loop: CASSGFSGTGGYEQYF. CDR3 DNA: TGTGCCAGCAGTGGTTTTTCCGGGACAGGTGGCTACGAGCAGTACTTC.

This clone was detected only once. The rearrangement uses TRBV19 and TRBJ2-7, with 7 bases identical to TRBD1. This CDR3 is built from 15 residues. Trimming removed 0 bases from V and 3 bases from J; junction bases left unmatched: 5. Germline CDR1 reads LNHDA; CDR2 reads SQIVND (reference sequence). CDR3: CASSIDGTVLYEQYF. The CDR3 DNA follows: TGTGCCAGTAGTATAGATGGGACAGTACTCTACGAGCAGTACTTC.

The J gene is TRBJ2-7, the V gene TRBV25-1, with D hard to call. This CDR3 is 15 amino acids long. Trimming took 4 bases from V and 1 from J, leaving 14 bases between them. CDR1 and CDR2 (germline): MGHDK, SYGVNS. Written as DNA, the CDR3 is TGTGCCAGCAGTGGCCCCAAAGGGCTGTCCTACGAGCAGTACTTC. This gives the protein CASSGPKGLSYEQYF.

The chain links TRBV5-1 to TRBJ2-7; 7 bases line up with TRBD2. The V gene end was trimmed by 0 bases and the J gene end by 2 bases; junction bases not matched to a gene: 8. This CDR3 is 16 amino acids long. Germline-derived CDR1 and CDR2 are SGHRS and YFSETQ. This CDR3 reads CASSLEEGLLTYEQYF. As DNA, the CDR3 is TGCGCCAGCAGCTTGGAGGAGGGACTACTGACCTACGAGCAGTACTTC.

For this clone: Other nucleotide sequences from this sample produce the same CDR3. V usage is TRBV6-5 and J usage is TRBJ2-5; 7 positions agree with TRBD2. Germline CDR1 reads MNHEY; CDR2 reads SVGAGI. The CDR3 spans 15 residues. J was trimmed by 2 bases and V by 2 bases; bases with no gene match: 5. CDR3 in amino acids: CASSYGGGIQETQYF. In DNA, the CDR3 is TGTGCCAGCAGTTACGGCGGGGGAATACAAGAGACCCAGTACTTC.

V is TRBV28 and J is TRBJ1-5; TRBD1 matches at 10 bases. The J segment lost 7 bases and the V segment lost 4 bases, leaving 7 bases of the junction unmatched. The CDR3 is 15 amino acids. The germline V gene encodes CDR1 MDHEN and CDR2 SYDVKM. The CDR3 bases are TGTGCCAGCAGTTCGGACAGGGGGATGTTACAGCCCCAGCATTTT. Protein: CASSSDRGMLQPQHF.

This chain uses TRBV19 with TRBJ1-1; D gene ambiguous. This CDR3 contains 13 residues. CDR1 LNHDA and CDR2 SQIVND come from the germline V gene (reference sequence). Trimming shortened V by 5 bases and J by 0 bases, and 7 bases separated the two germline ends. The DNA of the CDR3 is TGTGCCAGTAGTGCCATGTTGAACACTGAAGCTTTCTTT. Amino acid sequence: CASSAMLNTEAFF.